This TCR beta chain was documented in a study of identifying expanded T cells in peripheral blood. Clones were sequenced by immunoSEQ multiplex PCR, and TCRdb holds only the in-frame ones, with some missing. The table records approximately 100,000 clones, almost 90% of them present only once. The V gene lost 4 bases and the J gene lost 2 bases, with 14 bases spanning the gap. This CDR3 has 16 amino acids. Germline-derived CDR1 and CDR2 are ENHRY and SYGVKD. No infections or other immune events were documented during collection. The sample was blood. The chain carries TRBV10-3 and TRBJ2-2; a possible D gene is TRBD2 (5 bases). The receptor's source is a person aged 18 to 70 in good health. The CDR3 coding sequence is TGTGCCATCAGTGCACTAAGAGGGTTTAACACCGGGGAGCTGTTTTTT. Translated, it gives CAISALRGFNTGELFF.